Listed here are 20 T cell receptor beta chains from one sample, sequenced in a study of lymphopenia after photon versus proton radiotherapy. The protocol was immunoSEQ multiplex PCR, while the TCRdb copy is restricted to in-frame clones and leaves out a portion. The repertoire holds 35,000 to 45,000 clones, around four fifths seen once, with under 25% in the top ten. The source was peripheral blood, collected from a patient treated with proton-based radiotherapy. These receptors were obtained from a woman in her 70s with pancreatic cancer.

This chain joins TRBV2 and TRBJ2-1, with unresolved D. The CDR3 has 12 residues. Germline V gives CDR1 SNHLY, CDR2 FYNNEI. V gave up 7 bases and J gave up 10 bases, with 14 bases separating them. CDR3 in amino acids: CASTPDSTEQFF. The CDR3 bases are TGTGCCAGCACTCCTGACTCAACCGAGCAGTTCTTC.

Remarks on this clone: At one of its ends the junction is not consistent with the germline gene, which may arise from a read error. The chain uses TRBV6-5 and TRBJ2-3; D remains ambiguous. The CDR3 sequence is 15 residues long. The V gene's germline CDR1 is MNHEY and CDR2 SVGAGI. The CDR3 loop is CAGSYSGQLTDTQYF. As DNA, the CDR3 is TGTGCCGGCAGTTACTCCGGCCAGCTCACAGATACGCAGTATTTT.

This sequence joins TRBV19 and TRBJ1-5; D unclear. From germline, CDR1 is LNHDA and CDR2 SQIVND (reference sequence). The CDR3 loop spans 14 amino acids. Trimming removed 3 bases at V and 3 bases at J, with 9 bases between. CDR3 region: CASSMDGHNQPQHF. CDR3 nucleotides: TGTGCCAGTAGTATGGACGGTCACAATCAGCCCCAGCATTTT.

This clone showed up just once. The V call is TRBV6-5, the J call TRBJ2-1; D tentatively fits TRBD1 or TRBD2 (5 bases each). V lost 2 bases and J lost 5, with 10 bases in between. Looked up from germline, CDR1 is MNHEY and CDR2 is SVGAGI. The length of the CDR3 is 14 residues. CDR3 coding DNA: TGTGCCAGCAGTTACCCGGGACCGGACAATGAGCAGTTCTTC. It codes for CASSYPGPDNEQFF.

The V gene is TRBV4-1, the J gene TRBJ2-1; D is possibly TRBD2 (7 bases). V was pared by 0 bases and J by 6 bases, with 18 bases between. CDR3 size: 17 residues. CDR1 is MGHRA and CDR2 is YSYEKL in the germline V gene. CDR3 sequence reads: CASSQDGGGLAVNEQFF. The DNA for the CDR3 is TGCGCCAGCAGCCAAGATGGTGGGGGGCTAGCGGTCAATGAGCAGTTCTTC.

This clone was recorded only once. The chain carries TRBV28 and TRBJ2-2, with 13 bases aligning to TRBD2. CDR1 MDHEN and CDR2 SYDVKM come from the germline V gene. Trimming took 7 bases from V and 0 from J; bases not matched to a gene: 5. This CDR3 spans 17 amino acids. Here the CDR3 DNA reads TGTGCCAGCACCATAGGACTAGCGGGAGCGAACACCGGGGAGCTGTTTTTT. Encoded protein: CASTIGLAGANTGELFF.

This clone has only one observation. CDR3 sequence (DNA): TGTGCCAGCGGGCAGGGGATGAACACTGAAGCTTTCTTT. Translating gives CASGQGMNTEAFF. The chain joins TRBV21-1 to TRBJ1-1; TRBD1 is taken as the D call from the table, unchecked against the DNA. TRBV21-1 is tagged as a pseudogene. The CDR3 consists of 13 residues.

CDR3 DNA: TGTGCCAGCAGCCCGAACCCCGGGACGGCGAACACTGAAGCTTTCTTT. This encodes CASSPNPGTANTEAFF. The genes are TRBV5-4 and TRBJ1-1; maybe TRBD1 (5 bases). The germline gives CDR1 SGHNT, CDR2 YYREEE (reference sequence). The CDR3 totals 16 residues. V gave up 4 bases and J gave up 1 base, with 17 bases separating them.

This clone was counted only a few times. The rearrangement links TRBV14 to TRBJ1-5, with no clear D. The ends were cut back, 1 base at V and 6 bases at J, with 4 bases in the middle. CDR3 length: 12 residues. The germline V gene has CDR1 SGHDN and CDR2 FVKESK. CDR3: CASSQGAQPQHF. The CDR3 nucleotides are TGTGCCAGCAGCCAAGGGGCTCAGCCCCAGCATTTT.

The chain uses TRBV5-5 and TRBJ2-7; TRBD1 aligns across 7 bases. The V gene's germline CDR1 is SGHKS and CDR2 YYEKEE (reference sequence). V gave up 4 bases and J gave up 0 bases; unmatched junction bases: 10. CDR3 length equals 16 residues. The CDR3 sequence is CASSPRPGTVSYEQYF. In nucleotides, the CDR3 is TGTGCCAGCAGCCCACGACCAGGGACAGTCTCCTACGAGCAGTACTTC.

Notes on this clone: The same CDR3 also results from other DNA sequences found in this sample. The gene calls are TRBV28 and TRBJ2-3, with 9 bases identical to TRBD2. This CDR3 spans 15 amino acids. Germline loops: CDR1 MDHEN, CDR2 SYDVKM. V trimming: 5 bases; J trimming: 0 bases; junction bases outside the gene matches: 3. In DNA, the CDR3 is TGTGCCAGCAGTCTGACTAGCGGTAGCACAGATACGCAGTATTTT. This encodes CASSLTSGSTDTQYF.

The V and J genes are TRBV10-3 and TRBJ2-3; a possible D gene is TRBD1 (6 bases). The V end lost 4 bases, the J end lost 0 bases, and 11 bases lay between the germline ends. This CDR3 spans 15 amino acids. The V gene's germline CDR1 is ENHRY and CDR2 SYGVKD. The CDR3 spells CAISGTGSSTDTQYF. The CDR3 coding sequence is TGTGCCATCAGTGGTACAGGGTCTAGCACAGATACGCAGTATTTT.

The chain employs TRBV14 and TRBJ2-1, with D possibly TRBD2 on 5 matching bases. CDR3 length equals 14 residues. Germline V gives CDR1 SGHDN, CDR2 FVKESK. V was clipped by 2 bases and J by 13 bases, with 18 bases between them. The CDR3 DNA sequence: TGTGCCAGCAGCCAATCCGCGGGTACTCGTCGTCAGTTCTTC. This encodes CASSQSAGTRRQFF.

This chain connects TRBV28 to TRBJ2-1; 7 nucleotides match TRBD2. V shed 0 bases, J shed 7 bases, and the junction held 12 bases outside the gene matches. Germline loops: CDR1 MDHEN, CDR2 SYDVKM. The CDR3 is made up of 17 amino acids. DNA of the CDR3: TGTGCCAGCAGTTTATGGCGTGCTAGCGGTCGCGGGAATGAGCAGTTCTTC. It specifies CASSLWRASGRGNEQFF.

This chain links TRBV30 with TRBJ1-5; no firm D call. The length of the CDR3 is 13 residues. CDR1 and CDR2 from the germline V gene are GTSNPN and SVGIG (reference sequence). With 1 base removed from V and 7 bases from J, the gap between germline ends came to 11 bases. For the CDR3, the DNA is TGTGCCTGGAGTGACGGGGTACAACAGCCCCAGCATTTT. It encodes CAWSDGVQQPQHF.

V and J are TRBV2 and TRBJ2-7; D is uncertain. V lost 3 bases, J lost 4 bases, and 13 bases lay in between. This CDR3 has 14 residues. Germline V gene sequence: CDR1 SNHLY, CDR2 FYNNEI. CDR3: CASSEVPKAYEQYF. The CDR3 bases are TGTGCCAGCAGTGAGGTGCCGAAGGCATACGAGCAGTACTTC.

This sequence joins TRBV4-3 and TRBJ2-7; TRBD2 matches at 13 bases. Germline CDR1 LGHNA, CDR2 YSLEER. The CDR3 runs to 15 residues. With 1 base clipped from V and 5 bases from J, the junction kept 2 bases outside the gene matches. CDR3 residues: CASSQGTSGRDEQYF. CDR3 DNA sequence: TGCGCCAGCAGCCAAGGGACTAGCGGGAGAGACGAGCAGTACTTC.

V gene TRBV10-3 combines with J gene TRBJ2-3, with 9 positions matching TRBD2. The CDR3 runs 17 residues. The germline V gene has CDR1 ENHRY and CDR2 SYGVKD. J was trimmed by 2 bases and V by 3 bases; bases with no gene match: 9. This chain's CDR3 is CAISDFLAGEYTDTQYF. DNA for the CDR3: TGTGCCATCAGTGACTTCTTAGCGGGAGAGTACACAGATACGCAGTATTTT.

The J gene is TRBJ2-3, the V gene TRBV2, with TRBD2 identical over 7 bases. CDR1 SNHLY and CDR2 FYNNEI come from the germline V gene. The CDR3 consists of 15 residues. V gave up 2 bases and J gave up 2 bases; unmatched junction bases: 4. The CDR3: CASSEYAGVTDTQYF. In nucleotides, the CDR3 is TGTGCCAGCAGTGAATACGCGGGAGTCACAGATACGCAGTATTTT.

The J gene is TRBJ1-4, the V gene TRBV6-1; D is possibly TRBD1 (5 bases). Germline assignment: CDR1 MNHNS and CDR2 SASEGT. CDR3 length: 17 amino acids. The V and J ends lost 3 bases and 8 bases respectively, with 22 bases between them. CDR3 sequence (DNA): TGTGCCAGCAGTGATCTGTTTGGGGGAAACCTGGGGGAAAAACTGTTTTTT. Its translation is CASSDLFGGNLGEKLFF.